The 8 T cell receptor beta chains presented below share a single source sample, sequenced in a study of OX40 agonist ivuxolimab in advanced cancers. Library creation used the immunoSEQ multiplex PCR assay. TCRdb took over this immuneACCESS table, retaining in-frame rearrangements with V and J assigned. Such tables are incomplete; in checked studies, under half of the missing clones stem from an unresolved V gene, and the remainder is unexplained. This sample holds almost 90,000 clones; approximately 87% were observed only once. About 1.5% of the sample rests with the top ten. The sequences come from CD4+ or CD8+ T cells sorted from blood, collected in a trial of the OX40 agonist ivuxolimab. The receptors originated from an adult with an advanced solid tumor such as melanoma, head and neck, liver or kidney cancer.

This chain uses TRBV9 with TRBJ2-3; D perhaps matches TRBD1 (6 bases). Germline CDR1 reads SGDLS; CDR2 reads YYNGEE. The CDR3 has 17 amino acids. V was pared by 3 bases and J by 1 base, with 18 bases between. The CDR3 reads CASSGGVGTSRTDTQYF. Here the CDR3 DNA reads TGTGCCAGCAGCGGGGGAGTAGGGACAAGTCGCACAGATACGCAGTATTTT. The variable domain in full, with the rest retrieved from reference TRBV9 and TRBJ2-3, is DSGVTQTPKHLITATGQRVTLRCSPRSGDLSVYWYQQSLDQGLQFLIQYYNGEERAKGNILERFSAQQFPDLHSELNLSSLELGDSALYFCASSGGVGTSRTDTQYFGPGTRLTVL.

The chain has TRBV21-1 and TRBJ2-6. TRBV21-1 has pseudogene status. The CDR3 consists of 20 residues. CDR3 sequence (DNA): TGTGCCAGCAGCAAAGAAAGGGTACCCTCTCAGGCCTCTGGGGCCAACGTCCTGACTTTC. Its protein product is CASSKERVPSQASGANVLTF.

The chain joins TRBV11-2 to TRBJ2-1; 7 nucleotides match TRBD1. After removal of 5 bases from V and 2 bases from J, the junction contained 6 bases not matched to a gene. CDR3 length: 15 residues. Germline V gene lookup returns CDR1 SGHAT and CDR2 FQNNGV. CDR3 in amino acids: CASSAGGRTYNEQFF. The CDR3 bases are TGTGCCAGCAGCGCAGGGGGTAGGACCTACAATGAGCAGTTCTTC. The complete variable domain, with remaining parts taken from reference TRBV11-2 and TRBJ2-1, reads EAGVAQSPRYKIIEKRQSVAFWCNPISGHATLYWYQQILGQGPKLLIQFQNNGVVDDSQLPKDRFSAERLKGVDSTLKIQPAKLEDSAVYLCASSAGGRTYNEQFFGPGTRLTVL.

Here the CDR3 reads CASSRGEGTGDQFF. In nucleotides, the CDR3 is TGTGCCAGCTCACGAGGGGAGGGGACAGGGGACCAGTTCTTC. The chain has TRBV18 and TRBJ2-1; 10 bases map to TRBD1. The V segment lost 4 bases and the J segment 13 bases; nucleotides outside the gene matches: 10. CDR1 and CDR2 from the germline V gene are KGHSH and LQKENI. There are 14 residues in the CDR3.

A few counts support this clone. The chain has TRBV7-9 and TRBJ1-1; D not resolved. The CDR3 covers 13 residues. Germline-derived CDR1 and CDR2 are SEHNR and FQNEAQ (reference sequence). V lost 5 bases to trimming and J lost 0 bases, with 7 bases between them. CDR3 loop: CASSPLMNTEAFF. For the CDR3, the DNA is TGTGCCAGCAGCCCCCTCATGAACACTGAAGCTTTCTTT. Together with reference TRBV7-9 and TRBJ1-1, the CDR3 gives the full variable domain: DTGVSQNPRHKITKRGQNVTFRCDPISEHNRLYWYRQTLGQGPEFLTYFQNEAQLEKSRLLSDRFSAERPKGSFSTLEIQRTEQGDSAMYLCASSPLMNTEAFFGQGTRLTVV.

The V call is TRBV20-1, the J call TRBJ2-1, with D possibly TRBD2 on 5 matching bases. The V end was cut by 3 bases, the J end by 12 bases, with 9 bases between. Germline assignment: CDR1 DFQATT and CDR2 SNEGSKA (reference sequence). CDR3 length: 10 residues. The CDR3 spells CSASPSGQFF. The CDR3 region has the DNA TGCAGTGCTAGCCCCAGCGGGCAGTTCTTC.

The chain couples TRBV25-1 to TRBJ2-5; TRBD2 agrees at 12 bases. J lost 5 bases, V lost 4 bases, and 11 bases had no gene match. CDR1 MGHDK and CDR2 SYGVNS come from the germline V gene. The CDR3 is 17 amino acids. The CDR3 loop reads CASSGGRLAGGLETQYF. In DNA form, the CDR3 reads TGTGCCAGCAGTGGGGGGCGGCTAGCGGGAGGGCTTGAGACCCAGTACTTC.

CDR3 sequence: CASKPQGTSTGELFF. CDR3 DNA: TGTGCCAGCAAGCCCCAGGGGACCTCCACCGGGGAGCTGTTTTTT. V gene TRBV2 combines with J gene TRBJ2-2; a weak D match, TRBD1 (6 bases). The CDR3 has 15 amino acids. Trimming took 7 bases from V and 4 from J, leaving 16 bases between them. Germline lookup yields CDR1 SNHLY and CDR2 FYNNEI.